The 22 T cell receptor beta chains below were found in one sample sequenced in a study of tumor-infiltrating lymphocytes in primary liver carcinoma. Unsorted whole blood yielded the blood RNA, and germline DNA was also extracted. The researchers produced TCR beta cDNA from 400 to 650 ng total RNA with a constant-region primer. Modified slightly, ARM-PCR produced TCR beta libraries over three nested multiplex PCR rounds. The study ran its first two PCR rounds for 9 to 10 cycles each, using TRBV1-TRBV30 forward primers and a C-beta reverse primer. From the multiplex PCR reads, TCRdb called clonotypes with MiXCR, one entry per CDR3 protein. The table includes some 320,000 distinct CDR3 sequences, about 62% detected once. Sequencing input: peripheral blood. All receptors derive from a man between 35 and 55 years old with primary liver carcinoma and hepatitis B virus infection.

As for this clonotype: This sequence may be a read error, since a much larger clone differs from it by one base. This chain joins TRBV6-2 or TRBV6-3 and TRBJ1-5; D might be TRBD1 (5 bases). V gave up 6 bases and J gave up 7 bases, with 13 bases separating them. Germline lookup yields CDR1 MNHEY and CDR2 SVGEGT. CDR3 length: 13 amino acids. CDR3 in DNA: TGTGCCAGCAGCCAACCGGGGACCCAGCCCCAGCATTTT. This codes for CASSQPGTQPQHF.

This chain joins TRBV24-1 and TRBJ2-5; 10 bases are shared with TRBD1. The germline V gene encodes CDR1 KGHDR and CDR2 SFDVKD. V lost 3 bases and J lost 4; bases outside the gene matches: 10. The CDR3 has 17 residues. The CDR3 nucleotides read TGTGCCACCAGTGATGTACGACAGGGGGCGCAGCGAGAGACCCAGTACTTC. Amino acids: CATSDVRQGAQRETQYF.

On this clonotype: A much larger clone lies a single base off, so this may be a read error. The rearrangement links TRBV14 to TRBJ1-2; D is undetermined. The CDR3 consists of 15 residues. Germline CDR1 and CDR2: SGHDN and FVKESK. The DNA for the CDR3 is TGTGCCAGCGGCCAAGGGCGGGGAAGGGACTATGGCTACACCTTC. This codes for CASGQGRGRDYGYTF.

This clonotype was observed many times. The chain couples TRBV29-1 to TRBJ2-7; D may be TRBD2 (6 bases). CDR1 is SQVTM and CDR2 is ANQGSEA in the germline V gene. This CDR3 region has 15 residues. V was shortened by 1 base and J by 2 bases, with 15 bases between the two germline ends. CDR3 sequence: CSVEAGMEGPYEQYF. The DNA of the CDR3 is TGCAGCGTTGAAGCTGGAATGGAGGGGCCCTACGAGCAGTACTTC.

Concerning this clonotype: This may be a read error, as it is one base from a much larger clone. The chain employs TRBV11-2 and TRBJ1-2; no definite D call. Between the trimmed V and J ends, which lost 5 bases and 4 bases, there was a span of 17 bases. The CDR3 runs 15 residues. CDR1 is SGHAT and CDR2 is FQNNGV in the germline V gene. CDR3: CASSTMSGQSYGYTF. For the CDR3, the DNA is TGTGCCAGCAGCACCATGTCGGGCCAGAGCTATGGCTACACCTTC.

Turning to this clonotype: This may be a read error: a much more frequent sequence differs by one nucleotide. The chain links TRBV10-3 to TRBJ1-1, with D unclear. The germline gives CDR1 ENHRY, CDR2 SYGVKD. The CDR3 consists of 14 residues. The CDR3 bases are TGTGCCGTCAGTAAGACTGGAATGGACACTGAAGCTTTCTTT. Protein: CAVSKTGMDTEAFF.

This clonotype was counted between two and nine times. This CDR3 reads CASADTGSRGTQYF. Here the CDR3 DNA reads TGTGCCAGCGCAGATACCGGATCTCGCGGGACCCAGTACTTC. The J gene is TRBJ2-5, the V gene TRBV6-6, with unresolved D. Germline lookup yields CDR1 MNHNY and CDR2 SVGAGI (reference sequence). The V end lost 8 bases, the J end lost 7 bases, and 20 bases lay between the germline ends. The CDR3 has 14 residues.

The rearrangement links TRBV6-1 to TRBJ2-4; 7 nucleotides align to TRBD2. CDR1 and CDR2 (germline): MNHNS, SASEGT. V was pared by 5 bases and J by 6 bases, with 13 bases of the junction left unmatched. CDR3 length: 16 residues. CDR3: CASSPLGGVVGNIQYF. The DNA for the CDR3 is TGTGCCAGCAGTCCTCTTGGGGGGGTAGTGGGAAACATTCAGTACTTC.

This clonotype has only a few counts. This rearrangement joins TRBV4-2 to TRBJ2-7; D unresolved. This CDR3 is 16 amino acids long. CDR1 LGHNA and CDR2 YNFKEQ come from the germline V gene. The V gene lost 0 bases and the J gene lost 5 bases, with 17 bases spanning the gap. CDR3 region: CASSQDRTDAPDEQYF. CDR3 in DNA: TGTGCCAGCAGCCAAGATAGGACCGACGCCCCGGACGAGCAGTACTTC.

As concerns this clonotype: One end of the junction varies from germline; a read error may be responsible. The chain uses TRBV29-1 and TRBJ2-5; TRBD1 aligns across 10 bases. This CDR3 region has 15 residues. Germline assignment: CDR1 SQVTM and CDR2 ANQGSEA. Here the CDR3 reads CSVEADRGRAETQHF. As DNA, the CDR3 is TGCAGCGTTGAGGCAGACAGGGGGCGAGCAGAGACCCAGCACTTC.

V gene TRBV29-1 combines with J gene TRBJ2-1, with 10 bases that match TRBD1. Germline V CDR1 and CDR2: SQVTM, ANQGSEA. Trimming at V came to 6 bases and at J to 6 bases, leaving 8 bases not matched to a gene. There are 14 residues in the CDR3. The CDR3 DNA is TGCAGCGTCGATTCGGGACAGGGGCTCAATGAGCAGTTCTTC. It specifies CSVDSGQGLNEQFF.

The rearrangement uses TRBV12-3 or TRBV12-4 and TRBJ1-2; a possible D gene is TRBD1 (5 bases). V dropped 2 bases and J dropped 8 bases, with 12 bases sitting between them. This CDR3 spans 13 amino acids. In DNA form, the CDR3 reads TGTGCCAGCAGTTTAAAGCTGGGGGGGGGCTACACCTTC. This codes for CASSLKLGGGYTF.

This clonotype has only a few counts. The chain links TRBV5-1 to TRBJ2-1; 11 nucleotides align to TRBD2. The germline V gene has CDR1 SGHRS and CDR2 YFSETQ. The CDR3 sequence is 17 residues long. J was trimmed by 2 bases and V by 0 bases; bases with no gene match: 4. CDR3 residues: CASSLALAGVAYNEQFF. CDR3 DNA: TGCGCCAGCAGCTTGGCACTAGCGGGAGTAGCCTACAATGAGCAGTTCTTC.

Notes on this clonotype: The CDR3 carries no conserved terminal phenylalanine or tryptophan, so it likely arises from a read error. CDR3 nucleotides: TGTGCCAGCAGTTATAAGGGCCATGCCACTTCGATACCCTACGAGCAGTACTTA. Residues: CASSYKGHATSIPYEQYL. The chain recombines TRBV6-5 with TRBJ2-7; D is uncertain. The CDR3 extends over 18 amino acids. V dropped 3 bases and J dropped 2 bases, with 23 bases sitting between them. CDR1 MNHEY and CDR2 SVGAGI come from the germline V gene.

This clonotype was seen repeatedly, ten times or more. CDR3 in amino acids: CASSQDKDTQYF. CDR3 DNA sequence: TGTGCCAGCAGCCAAGATAAGGATACGCAGTATTTT. This chain connects TRBV4-2 to TRBJ2-3; no reliable D call. The CDR3 sequence is 12 residues long. Trimming took 0 bases from V and 6 from J, leaving 4 bases between them. Germline V gene data show CDR1 as LGHNA and CDR2 as YNFKEQ.

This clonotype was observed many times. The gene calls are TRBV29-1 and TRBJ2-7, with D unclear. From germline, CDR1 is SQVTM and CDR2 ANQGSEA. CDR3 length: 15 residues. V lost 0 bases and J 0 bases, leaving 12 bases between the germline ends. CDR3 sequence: CSVEDLRQSSYEQYF. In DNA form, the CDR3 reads TGCAGCGTTGAAGATCTTCGACAAAGCTCCTACGAGCAGTACTTC.

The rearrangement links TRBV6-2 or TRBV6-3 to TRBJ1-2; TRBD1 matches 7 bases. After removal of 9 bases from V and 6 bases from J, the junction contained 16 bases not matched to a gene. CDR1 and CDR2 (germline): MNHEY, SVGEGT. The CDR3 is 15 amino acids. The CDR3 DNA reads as TGTGCCAGTGCTGAATCAGGCAGGGGGAGCCATGGCTACACCTTC. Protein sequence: CASAESGRGSHGYTF.

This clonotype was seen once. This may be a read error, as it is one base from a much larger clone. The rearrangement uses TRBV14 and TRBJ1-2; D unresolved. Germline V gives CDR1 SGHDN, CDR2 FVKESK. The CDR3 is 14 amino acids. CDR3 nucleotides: TGTGCCGGCAGCCAGGACCTGGAATCAAGCGGCTACACCTTC. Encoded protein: CAGSQDLESSGYTF.

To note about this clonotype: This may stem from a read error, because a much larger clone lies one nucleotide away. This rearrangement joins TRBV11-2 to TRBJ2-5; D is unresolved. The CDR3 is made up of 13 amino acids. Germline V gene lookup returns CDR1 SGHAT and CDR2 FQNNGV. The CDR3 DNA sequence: TGTGCCAGCAGCTTAGCGTACCAAGATACCCAGTACTTC. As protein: CASSLAYQDTQYF.

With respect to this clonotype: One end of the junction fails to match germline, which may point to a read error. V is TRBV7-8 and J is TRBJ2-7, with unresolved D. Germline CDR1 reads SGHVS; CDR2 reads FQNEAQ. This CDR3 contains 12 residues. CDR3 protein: CASSLATHEQCF. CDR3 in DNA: TGTGCCAGCAGCTTAGCCACCCACGAGCAGTGCTTC.

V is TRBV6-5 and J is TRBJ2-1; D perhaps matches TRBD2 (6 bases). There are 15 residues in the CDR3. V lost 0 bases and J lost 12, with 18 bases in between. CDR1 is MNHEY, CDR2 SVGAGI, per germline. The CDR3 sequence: CASSYSSGRLDGQFF. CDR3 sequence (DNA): TGTGCCAGCAGTTACTCTAGCGGAAGGTTGGATGGGCAGTTCTTC.

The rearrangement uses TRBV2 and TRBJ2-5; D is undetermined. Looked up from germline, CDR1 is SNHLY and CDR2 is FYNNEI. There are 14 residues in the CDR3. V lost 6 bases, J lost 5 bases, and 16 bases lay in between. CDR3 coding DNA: TGTGCCAGCAGAGATGAACCAGTATGGGAGACCCAGTACTTC. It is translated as CASRDEPVWETQYF.